The present entry profiles one TCR beta chain with its context. Antigen: not known. This specimen comes from a study of cytomegalovirus exposure and HLA in healthy donors. Regarding the study as a whole: An analysis was carried out at a later point. It showed that HLA-associated TCR beta chains were more clonally expanded than equally common non-associated chains.

Researchers ran the PCR with 60 Vbeta and 13 Jbeta primers. Sequencing was performed with immunoSEQ multiplex PCR; in TCRdb, only in-frame clones are kept and a portion is missing. The sample comprises 100,000 to 150,000 clones, around 8.5% of which are singletons, and 5.5% rests with the top ten. This CDR3 is 17 amino acids long. V trimming: 4 bases; J trimming: 5 bases; junction bases outside the gene matches: 11. CDR1 and CDR2 from the germline V gene are LNHDA and SQIVND (reference sequence). The specimen sequenced was PBMCs. This TCR derives from a man aged 40-49 years in good health and CMV-seronegative. The chain employs TRBV19 and TRBJ2-2; TRBD2 matches 9 bases. The CDR3 reads CASSTEAGGPYTGELFF. As DNA, the CDR3 is TGTGCCAGTAGTACCGAGGCGGGGGGGCCTTATACCGGGGAGCTGTTTTTT.